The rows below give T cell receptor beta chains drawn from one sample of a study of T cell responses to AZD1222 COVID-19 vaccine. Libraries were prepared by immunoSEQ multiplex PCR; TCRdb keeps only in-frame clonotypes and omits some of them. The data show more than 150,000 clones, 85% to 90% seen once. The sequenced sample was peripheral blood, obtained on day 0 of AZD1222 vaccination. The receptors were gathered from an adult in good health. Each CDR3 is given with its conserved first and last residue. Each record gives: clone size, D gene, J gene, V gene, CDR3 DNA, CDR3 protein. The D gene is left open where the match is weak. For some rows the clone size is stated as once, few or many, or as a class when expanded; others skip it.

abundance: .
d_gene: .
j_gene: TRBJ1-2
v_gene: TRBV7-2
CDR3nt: TGTGCCAGCACCACCGAAGGTCGATCGAAGTACAGGGAGGACTATGGCTACACCTTC
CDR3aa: CASTTEGRSKYREDYGYTF

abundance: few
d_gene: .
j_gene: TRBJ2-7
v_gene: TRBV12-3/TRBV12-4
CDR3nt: TGTGCCAGCAGTCCCCTCTCTAGGCTGTACTTC
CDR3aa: CASSPLSRLYF

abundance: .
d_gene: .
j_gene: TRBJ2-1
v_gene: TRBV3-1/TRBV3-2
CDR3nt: TGTGCCAGCAGCCAAGGTATAGTAGCTTCTAAAATCCATGAGCAGTTCTTC
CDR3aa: CASSQGIVASKIHEQFF

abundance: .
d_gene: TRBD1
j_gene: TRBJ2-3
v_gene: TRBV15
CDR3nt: TGTGCCACCAGCAGAGCGGGACAGGGGGCAAGCACAGATACGCAGTATTTT
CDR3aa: CATSRAGQGASTDTQYF

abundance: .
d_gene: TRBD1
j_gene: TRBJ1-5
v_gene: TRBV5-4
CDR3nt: TGTGCCAGCAGCACGGGGACAGGCCAGCCCCAGCATTTT
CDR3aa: CASSTGTGQPQHF

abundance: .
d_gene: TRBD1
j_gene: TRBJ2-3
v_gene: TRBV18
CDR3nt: TGTGCCAGCTCACCACGGACAGGGGGCACAGATACGCAGTATTTT
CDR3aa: CASSPRTGGTDTQYF

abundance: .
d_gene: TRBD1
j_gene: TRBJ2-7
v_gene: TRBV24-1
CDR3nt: TGTGCCACCAGTGAAACGGGACAGGGGCAGTACGAGCAGTACTTC
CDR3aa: CATSETGQGQYEQYF

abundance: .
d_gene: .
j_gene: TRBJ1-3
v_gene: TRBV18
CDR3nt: TGTGCCAGCTCCCCCTCGACCGAAAGCTCTGGAAACACCATATATTTT
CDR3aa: CASSPSTESSGNTIYF

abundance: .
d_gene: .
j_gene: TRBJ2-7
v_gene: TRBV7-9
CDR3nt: TGTGCCAGCAGCAACCGGGACGGCTCCTACGAGCAGTACTTC
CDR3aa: CASSNRDGSYEQYF

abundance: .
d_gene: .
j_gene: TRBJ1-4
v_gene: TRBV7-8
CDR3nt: TGTGCCAGCAGCTTAGCGCTGGGGGATGGAAAACTGTTTTTT
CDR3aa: CASSLALGDGKLFF

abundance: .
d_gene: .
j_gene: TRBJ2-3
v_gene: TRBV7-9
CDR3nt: TGTGCCAGCAGAGGCGAGCGGGCAGACACAGATACGCAGTATTTT
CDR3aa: CASRGERADTDTQYF

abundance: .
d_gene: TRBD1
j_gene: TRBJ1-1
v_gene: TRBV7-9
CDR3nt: TGTGCCAGCAGCACGGGACAGAGTATGAACACTGAAGCTTTCTTT
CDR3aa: CASSTGQSMNTEAFF

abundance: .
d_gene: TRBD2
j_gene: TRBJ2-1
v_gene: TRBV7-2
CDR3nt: TGTGCCAGCAGCTTAGCGGCTGGGACTAGCGGGAGGAGGGAGCAGTTCTTC
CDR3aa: CASSLAAGTSGRREQFF

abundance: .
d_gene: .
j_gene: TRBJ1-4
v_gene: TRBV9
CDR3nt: TGTGCCAGCAGCGTAAGGGGGTCAACTAATGAAAAACTGTTTTTT
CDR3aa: CASSVRGSTNEKLFF

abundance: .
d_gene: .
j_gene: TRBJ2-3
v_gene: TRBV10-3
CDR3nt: TGTGCCACCCAGACAGGAGGGAGCACAGATACGCAGTATTTT
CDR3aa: CATQTGGSTDTQYF

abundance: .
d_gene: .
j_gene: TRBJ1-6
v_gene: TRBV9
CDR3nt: TGTGCCAGCAGCGTAGCAGGGTTCGGTAATTCACCCCTCCACTTT
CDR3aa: CASSVAGFGNSPLHF

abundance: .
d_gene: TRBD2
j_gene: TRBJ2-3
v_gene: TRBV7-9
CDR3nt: TGTGCCAGCACCCGGCAGCGGGGGGGCGCAGATACGCAGTATTTT
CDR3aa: CASTRQRGGADTQYF

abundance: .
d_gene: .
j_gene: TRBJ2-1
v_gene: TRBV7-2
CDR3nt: TGTGCCAGCAGCTCGGGACTGCCAAATGAGCAGTTCTTC
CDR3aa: CASSSGLPNEQFF

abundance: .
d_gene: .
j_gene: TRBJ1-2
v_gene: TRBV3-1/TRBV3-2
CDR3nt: TGTGCCAGCAGCCAAGAGACAGCCTATGGCTACACCTTC
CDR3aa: CASSQETAYGYTF

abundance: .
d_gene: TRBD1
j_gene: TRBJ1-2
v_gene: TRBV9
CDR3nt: TGTGCCAGCAGCGTAGCCACAGGGGACTATGGCTACACCTTC
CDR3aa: CASSVATGDYGYTF

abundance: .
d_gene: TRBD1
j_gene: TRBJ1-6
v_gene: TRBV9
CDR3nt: TGTGCCAGCAGCCCTTCGGACAGGGGATCACCCCTCCACTTT
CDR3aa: CASSPSDRGSPLHF

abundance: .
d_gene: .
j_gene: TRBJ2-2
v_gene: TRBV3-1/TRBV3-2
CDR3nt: TGTGCCAGCAGAGGGGCAGCTTTCACCGGGGAGCTGTTTTTT
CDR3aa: CASRGAAFTGELFF

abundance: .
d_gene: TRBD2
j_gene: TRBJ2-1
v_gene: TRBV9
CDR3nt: TGTGCCAGCAGCGTAGGCCTAGCGGGAGGGGGATACAATGAGCAGTTCTTC
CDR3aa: CASSVGLAGGGYNEQFF

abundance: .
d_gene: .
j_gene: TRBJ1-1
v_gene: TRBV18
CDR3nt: TGTGCCAGCTCACCCGGATCACAGCTCGAAGCTTTCTTT
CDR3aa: CASSPGSQLEAFF

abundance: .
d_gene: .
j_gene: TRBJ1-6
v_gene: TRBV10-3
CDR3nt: TGTGCCATCAGCCAAGGGGGTTTGGGATCACCCCTCCACTTT
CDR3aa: CAISQGGLGSPLHF

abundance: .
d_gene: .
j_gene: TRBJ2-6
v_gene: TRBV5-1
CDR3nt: TGCGCCAGCAGCTTGTTGTTGTCTGGGGCCAACGTCCTGACTTTC
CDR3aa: CASSLLLSGANVLTF

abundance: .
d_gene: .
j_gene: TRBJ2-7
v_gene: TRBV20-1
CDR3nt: TGCAGTGCTAGTGGGCAGCCGAGCTCCTACGAGCAGTACTTC
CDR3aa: CSASGQPSSYEQYF

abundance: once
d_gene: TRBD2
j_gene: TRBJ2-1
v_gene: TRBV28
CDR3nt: TGTGCCAGCAGTTTGGGGGCTAGCGGGAGAATTGAGCAGTTCTTC
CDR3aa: CASSLGASGRIEQFF